This TCR beta chain was found in a study of cytomegalovirus exposure and HLA in healthy donors. The PCR made use of 60 Vbeta and 13 Jbeta primers. TCRdb's table, derived via immunoSEQ multiplex PCR, lists solely in-frame clones and lacks some. The sample contains about 130,000 clones, approximately 79% of which appear only once. V was pared by 0 bases and J by 4 bases, with 5 bases of the junction left unmatched. The CDR3 runs 15 residues. Germline-derived CDR1 and CDR2 are SGHDN and FVKESK. Source material: PBMCs. V gene TRBV14 combines with J gene TRBJ1-2; TRBD1 matches 7 bases. This receptor was taken from a male donor in good health and CMV-seronegative. Here the CDR3 reads CASSQEPGGLYGYTF. CDR3 DNA: TGTGCCAGCAGCCAAGAGCCAGGGGGACTCTATGGCTACACCTTC.